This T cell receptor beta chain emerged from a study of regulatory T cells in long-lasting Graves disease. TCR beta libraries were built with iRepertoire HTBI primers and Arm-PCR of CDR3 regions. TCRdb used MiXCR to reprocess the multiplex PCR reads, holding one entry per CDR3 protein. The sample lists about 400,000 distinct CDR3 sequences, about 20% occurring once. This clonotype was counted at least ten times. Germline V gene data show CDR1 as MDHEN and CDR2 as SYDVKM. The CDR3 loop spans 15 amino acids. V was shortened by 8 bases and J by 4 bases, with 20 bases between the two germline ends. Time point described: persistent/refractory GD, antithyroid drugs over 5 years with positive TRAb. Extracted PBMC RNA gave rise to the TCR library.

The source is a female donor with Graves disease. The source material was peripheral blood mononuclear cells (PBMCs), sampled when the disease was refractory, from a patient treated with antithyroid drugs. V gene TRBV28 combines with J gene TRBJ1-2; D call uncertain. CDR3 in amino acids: CASLVLGRPAYGYTF. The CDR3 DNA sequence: TGTGCCAGCTTAGTCCTCGGCCGCCCCGCCTATGGCTACACCTTC.